These 18 T cell receptor beta chains were sequenced from one sample in a study of early T cells in non-severe SARS-CoV-2 infection. TCRdb re-analysed the 5' RACE reads in MiXCR, keeping a single row per CDR3 protein. The data show 98,000 or so distinct CDR3 sequences, around an eighth seen once. Material: whole blood. The source is an adult who was a healthcare worker with PCR-confirmed SARS-CoV-2 infection or an uninfected control (not recorded which).

The V gene is TRBV29-1, the J gene TRBJ1-1, with 7 bases lining up with TRBD1. The germline CDR1 and CDR2 sequences are SQVTM and ANQGSEA. J lost 13 bases, V lost 3 bases, and 14 bases had no gene match. The CDR3 is 13 residues long. CDR3 nucleotides: TGCAGCGTTGAGGTAGGGGGCCCGGACCGGGGTTTCTTT. Translation gives CSVEVGGPDRGFF.

This clonotype was seen at least ten times. This chain links TRBV11-2 with TRBJ1-1, with TRBD1 as a possible D gene (5 bases). Germline values: CDR1 SGHAT, CDR2 FQNNGV. V lost 7 bases and J 3 bases, leaving 18 bases between the germline ends. This CDR3 has 15 residues. The CDR3 DNA sequence: TGTGCCAGCACCATTGGGGCAGGGTTATACACTGAAGCTTTCTTT. Its translation is CASTIGAGLYTEAFF.

This clonotype was seen many times. The V gene is TRBV7-9, the J gene TRBJ1-5; a weak D match, TRBD1 (6 bases). V gave up 4 bases and J gave up 2 bases, with 18 bases separating them. The CDR3 spans 17 residues. Germline CDR1 reads SEHNR; CDR2 reads FQNEAQ (reference sequence). The CDR3 loop is CASSWGHPPGGNQPQHF. The CDR3 DNA follows: TGTGCCAGCAGCTGGGGACACCCCCCGGGAGGCAATCAGCCCCAGCATTTT.

The sample holds a few counts of this clonotype. J is TRBJ2-1 and V is TRBV6-5; D tentatively fits TRBD1 or TRBD2 (5 bases each). CDR3 length: 13 amino acids. V shed 8 bases and J shed 9 bases, with 17 bases lying between them. The germline gives CDR1 MNHEY, CDR2 SVGAGI. CDR3 region: CASSTKGRSEQFF. CDR3 nucleotide sequence: TGTGCCAGCTCGACTAAGGGACGGAGTGAGCAGTTCTTC.

The table lists this clonotype with a few counts. The rearrangement uses TRBV5-5 and TRBJ2-7; 7 bases map to TRBD1. The CDR3 sequence is 15 residues long. CDR1 is SGHKS, CDR2 YYEKEE, per germline (reference sequence). After removal of 3 bases from V and 11 bases from J, the junction contained 17 bases not matched to a gene. The CDR3 DNA follows: TGTGCCAGCAGCTCAACCGGGACAGAGGCCTCCTCTGAGTACTTC. This sequence encodes CASSSTGTEASSEYF.

This clonotype has ten or more counts. J is TRBJ2-3 and V is TRBV5-4, with 13 bases aligning to TRBD2. Germline trimming cut 4 bases from V and 4 bases from J; bases unmatched to any gene: 9. There are 17 residues in the CDR3. Germline values: CDR1 SGHNT, CDR2 YYREEE (reference sequence). The CDR3 nucleotides are TGTGCCAGCAGCAGGGGAGGGACTAGCGGGGACCCAGATACGCAGTATTTT. Its protein is CASSRGGTSGDPDTQYF.

Many counts were recorded for this clonotype. The rearrangement joins TRBV30 to TRBJ1-2; D gene ambiguous. Deletions cut 2 bases from V and 5 bases from J, with 15 bases between. Looked up from germline, CDR1 is GTSNPN and CDR2 is SVGIG (reference sequence). The CDR3 totals 14 residues. The CDR3 loop is CAWSPREQIYGYTF. CDR3 nucleotide sequence: TGTGCCTGGAGTCCACGTGAGCAGATTTATGGCTACACCTTC.

Details on this clonotype: A read error is possible here, since a much larger clone lies one base away. This rearrangement joins TRBV12-5 to TRBJ2-1, with 8 bases that match TRBD1. J was trimmed by 2 bases and V by 4 bases; bases with no gene match: 10. Germline CDR1 reads LGHNT; CDR2 reads FRNRAP. This CDR3 region has 17 residues. CDR3 nucleotide sequence: TGTGCTAGTGGTTCGGCTCGGGACAGGTCAACCTACAATGAGCAGTTCTTC. Residues: CASGSARDRSTYNEQFF. Full variable domain (outside the CDR3, taken from reference TRBV12-5 and TRBJ2-1): DARVTQTPRHKVTEMGQEVTMRCQPILGHNTVFWYRQTMMQGLELLAYFRNRAPLDDSGMPKDRFSAEMPDATLATLKIQPSEPRDSAVYFCASGSARDRSTYNEQFFGPGTRLTVL.

CDR3 nucleotides: TGTGCCAGCAGCTTAAGGGCGGCTTACAATGAGCAGTTCTTC. This sequence encodes CASSLRAAYNEQFF. The chain couples TRBV7-2 to TRBJ2-1; D unclear. The length of the CDR3 is 14 residues. V lost 2 bases, J lost 4 bases, and 9 bases lay in between. CDR1 is SGHTA, CDR2 FQGNSA, per germline.

The rearrangement joins TRBV9 to TRBJ2-1; 7 positions match TRBD2. The CDR3 has 14 residues. The junction had 4 bases not matched to a gene; V was cut back by 6 bases and J by 1 base. Looked up from germline, CDR1 is SGDLS and CDR2 is YYNGEE. In nucleotides, the CDR3 is TGTGCCAGCACCCTGGGAGGGTCCTACAATGAGCAGTTCTTC. It is translated as CASTLGGSYNEQFF.

Notes on this clonotype: This may arise from a read error, as a much more abundant clone is one base away. The CDR3 does not close with the conserved phenylalanine or tryptophan, likely indicating a read error. The chain joins TRBV15 to TRBJ2-3, with D perhaps matching TRBD2 (5 bases). The CDR3 sequence is 16 residues long. From germline, CDR1 is LNHNV and CDR2 YYDKDF (reference sequence). The V end lost 1 base, the J end lost 6 bases, and 17 bases lay between the germline ends. The CDR3 loop is CATSRGGADVGDTQYS. CDR3 bases: TGTGCCACCAGCAGAGGGGGAGCGGACGTCGGGGATACGCAGTATTCT.

This clonotype came up many times. The chain has TRBV2 and TRBJ2-4; TRBD1 matches 9 bases. The CDR3 length is 13 residues. With V trimmed by 7 bases and J by 6 bases, 4 bases remained unmatched. Germline values: CDR1 SNHLY, CDR2 FYNNEI. CDR3 protein: CASKPGQGNIQYF. The DNA of the CDR3 is TGTGCCAGCAAGCCGGGACAGGGAAACATTCAGTACTTC.

A few counts support this clonotype. The chain has TRBV7-9 and TRBJ2-1; D is possibly TRBD1 (7 bases). V shed 3 bases and J shed 2 bases, with 26 bases lying between them. The CDR3 runs to 20 residues. The germline CDR1 and CDR2 sequences are SEHNR and FQNEAQ (reference sequence). DNA of the CDR3: TGTGCCAGCAGCTTCCGGTCAGGGGGGACCGGGACCCCCACCTACAATGAGCAGTTCTTC. Translated, it gives CASSFRSGGTGTPTYNEQFF.

This chain joins TRBV10-3 and TRBJ2-7; D remains ambiguous. In germline, CDR1 is ENHRY, CDR2 SYGVKD. The V gene lost 3 bases and the J gene lost 6 bases, with 6 bases spanning the gap. The length of the CDR3 is 11 residues. CDR3 sequence (DNA): TGTGCCATCAGTGAAAATCGCGAGCAGTACTTC. Its protein is CAISENREQYF.

Ten or more counts support this clonotype. The chain recombines TRBV4-2 with TRBJ1-2, with a tentative D call TRBD1 (5 bases). CDR3 size: 15 residues. The germline V gene encodes CDR1 LGHNA and CDR2 YNFKEQ. Trimming removed 4 bases from V and 1 base from J, with 13 bases in between. The CDR3 reads CASSLSRDGNYGYTF. The CDR3 DNA is TGTGCCAGCAGCCTAAGCCGGGACGGTAACTATGGCTACACCTTC.

This chain joins TRBV3-1 and TRBJ1-4; no firm D call. V dropped 2 bases and J dropped 0 bases, with 7 bases sitting between them. CDR1 is LGHDT, CDR2 YNNKEL, per germline (reference sequence). The CDR3 loop spans 15 amino acids. The CDR3, as DNA: TGTGCCAGCAGCCAACACGGTGCAACTAATGAAAAACTGTTTTTT. It codes for CASSQHGATNEKLFF.

This clonotype was observed at least ten times. This chain links TRBV12-3 or TRBV12-4 with TRBJ2-3; D is possibly TRBD1 (5 bases). The CDR3 runs to 14 residues. Trimming shortened V by 3 bases and J by 5 bases, and 12 bases separated the two germline ends. CDR3 sequence (DNA): TGTGCCAGCAGTTTTCGGCAGGGAATAGATACGCAGTATTTT. This sequence encodes CASSFRQGIDTQYF.

The chain recombines TRBV20-1 with TRBJ2-7, with D perhaps matching TRBD2 (6 bases). Germline V gene sequence: CDR1 DFQATT, CDR2 SNEGSKA (reference sequence). The CDR3 sequence is 15 residues long. The V and J ends lost 0 bases and 3 bases respectively, with 15 bases between them. The CDR3 here is CSARDRRGWSYEQYF. CDR3 nucleotides: TGCAGTGCTAGAGATCGGAGGGGATGGAGCTACGAGCAGTACTTC.